Included here is one T cell receptor (beta chain) sequence, with context. Its antigen is unknown. The data belong to a study of identical twins. Each donor was a healthy Caucasian. General study results and limits: The models gave estimates that fell short of the out-of-frame TCR alpha sharing seen in monozygotic twins. The analysis was cross-sectional rather than longitudinal within donors. Partial confounding of zero-insertion analyses by invariant MAIT and iNKT cells was possible.

TCRdb re-analysed the 5' RACE reads in MiXCR, keeping a single row per CDR3 protein. The table records some 500,000 distinct CDR3 sequences, more than 9% of them present only once. The germline V and J ends were trimmed by 8 bases and 3 bases, with 14 bases remaining between them. The CDR3 sequence is 13 residues long. Germline-derived CDR1 and CDR2 are SEHNR and FQNEAQ (reference sequence). These data were likewise used in another study, on yellow fever vaccine responses in identical twins.

The TCR was taken from a woman between 18 and 29 years old in good health. V gene TRBV7-9 combines with J gene TRBJ2-7; D may be TRBD2 (6 bases). The sequenced sample was PBMCs. The CDR3, as DNA: TGTGCCAGCGGCGGAGGGTCCGTCTACGAGCAGTACTTC. It yields the protein CASGGGSVYEQYF.